The following is a TCR beta chain sequence with its context. No antigen is known for it. The CDR3 is 16 amino acids. The germline CDR1 and CDR2 sequences are PRHDT and FYEKMQ (reference sequence). Trimming stripped 10 bases from V and 3 bases from J, with 24 bases between. Per the original methods: Quality scores were absent from the junction-only immunoSEQ sequences, so filtering differed. The assay was immunoSEQ multiplex PCR, and TCRdb's table has in-frame clones only and misses some. The V and J calls and the clone size are those of that table, but D and trimming were determined from the DNA. Of roughly 850,000 clones listed, around 96% are singletons. CD45RO-negative, CCR7-selected cells formed the naive CD8 fraction, which excluded terminally differentiated effector memory CD45RA+ cells. These data are taken from a study of shared clonotypes between healthy human individuals. Study background: CD4 naive cells filled three plates per donor, CD4 memory three, CD8 naive two and CD8 memory one.

Notes on the study in general: Among the subsets, naive ones generally showed larger estimated richness than memory ones.

This TCR came from a man aged 25-45 years in good health. The source material was naive CD8+ T cells sorted from blood. The rearrangement uses TRBV13 and TRBJ1-1, with TRBD1 as a possible D gene (6 bases). CDR3 in amino acids: CANSRVDTGPDTEAFF. The CDR3 nucleotides are TGTGCCAATAGCAGAGTCGACACAGGGCCGGACACTGAAGCTTTCTTT.